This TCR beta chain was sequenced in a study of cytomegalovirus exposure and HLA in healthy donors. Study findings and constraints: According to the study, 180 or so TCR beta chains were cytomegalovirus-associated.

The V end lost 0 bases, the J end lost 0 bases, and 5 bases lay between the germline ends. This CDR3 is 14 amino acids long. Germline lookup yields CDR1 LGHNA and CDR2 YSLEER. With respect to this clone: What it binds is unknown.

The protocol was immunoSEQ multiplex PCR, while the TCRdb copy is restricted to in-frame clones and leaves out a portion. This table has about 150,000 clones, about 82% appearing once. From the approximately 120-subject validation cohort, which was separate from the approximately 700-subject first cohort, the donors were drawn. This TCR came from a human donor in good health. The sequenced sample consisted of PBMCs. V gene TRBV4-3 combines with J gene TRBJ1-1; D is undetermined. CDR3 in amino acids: CASSQDFMNTEAFF. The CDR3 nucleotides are TGCGCCAGCAGCCAAGATTTCATGAACACTGAAGCTTTCTTT.